One sample yielded the 14 T cell receptor beta chains listed below, sequenced in a study of blood T cell repertoires in COVID-19. Libraries were prepared by immunoSEQ multiplex PCR; TCRdb keeps only in-frame clonotypes and omits some of them. The top ten hold less than 6% of the sample, which has a few hundred thousand clones, 82% seen once. The sample comprised peripheral blood. The receptors derive from a woman aged 70-85 years with COVID-19, enrolled during active disease.

This rearrangement joins TRBV2 to TRBJ1-6; the match to TRBD1 covers 8 bases. Germline lookup yields CDR1 SNHLY and CDR2 FYNNEI. The CDR3 has 15 amino acids. Trimming at V came to 7 bases and at J to 7 bases, leaving 9 bases not matched to a gene. The CDR3 DNA reads as TGTGCCAGCACCCTTTTAGACAGGGGCAATTCACCCCTCCACTTT. It encodes CASTLLDRGNSPLHF.

On this clone itself: Within the sample, other DNA sequences also encode this same CDR3. The rearrangement joins TRBV28 to TRBJ1-1, with D possibly TRBD1 on 6 matching bases. Per germline, CDR1 MDHEN and CDR2 SYDVKM. There are 13 residues in the CDR3. Between the trimmed V and J ends, which lost 6 bases and 3 bases, there was a span of 11 bases. The CDR3 sequence is CASSLQGYTEAFF. The CDR3, as DNA: TGTGCCAGCAGCCTTCAGGGGTACACTGAAGCTTTCTTT.

V and J are TRBV2 and TRBJ2-6, with 8 bases fitting TRBD1. The V gene's germline CDR1 is SNHLY and CDR2 FYNNEI. V trimming: 4 bases; J trimming: 0 bases; junction bases outside the gene matches: 5. The CDR3 spans 17 residues. Here the CDR3 DNA reads TGTGCCAGCAGTGGTGGACAGGGAAGCTCTGGGGCCAACGTCCTGACTTTC. Translation gives CASSGGQGSSGANVLTF.

The sample holds one count of this clone. The chain has TRBV20-1 and TRBJ2-1; D gene uncertain. This CDR3 is built from 11 residues. The ends were cut back, 3 bases at V and 7 bases at J, with 7 bases in the middle. Germline V gene data show CDR1 as DFQATT and CDR2 as SNEGSKA (reference sequence). The CDR3 is CSASPKNEQFF. In nucleotides, the CDR3 is TGCAGTGCTAGTCCCAAAAATGAGCAGTTCTTC.

The rearrangement joins TRBV10-3 to TRBJ2-5; a weak D match, TRBD2 (7 bases). CDR1 and CDR2 (germline): ENHRY, SYGVKD. There are 15 residues in the CDR3. The germline V and J ends were trimmed by 2 bases and 7 bases, with 17 bases remaining between them. The CDR3 nucleotides are TGTGCCATCAGTGAGAGCGGGATGGGGGCGGGGACCCAGTACTTC. Encoded protein: CAISESGMGAGTQYF.

This chain links TRBV3-1 (or the pseudogene TRBV3-2) with TRBJ1-6; possible D gene TRBD1, 6 bases. Germline values: CDR1 LGHDT, CDR2 YNNKEL (reference sequence). CDR3 size: 16 residues. V was shortened by 2 bases and J by 7 bases, with 15 bases between the two germline ends. The CDR3 sequence is CASSQPSGTSNSPLHF. In nucleotides, the CDR3 is TGTGCCAGCAGCCAACCATCCGGGACATCGAATTCACCCCTCCACTTT.

The gene calls are TRBV2 and TRBJ1-2; maybe TRBD1 (5 bases). V was trimmed by 5 bases and J by 7 bases, leaving 14 bases between them. Germline loops: CDR1 SNHLY, CDR2 FYNNEI. This CDR3 comprises 13 residues. The CDR3 DNA follows: TGTGCCAGCAGTATGACAGAACGGGTTGGCTACACCTTC. Encoded protein: CASSMTERVGYTF.

This clone was observed a single time. The J gene is TRBJ1-4, the V gene TRBV5-5; 10 nucleotides agree with TRBD1. This CDR3 contains 14 residues. Germline V CDR1 and CDR2: SGHKS, YYEKEE (reference sequence). Trimming took 7 bases from V and 3 from J; bases not matched to a gene: 3. For the CDR3, the DNA is TGTGCCAGCGGGACAGGGGCGCCTAATGAAAAACTGTTTTTT. Its protein is CASGTGAPNEKLFF.

In its sample, this clone was seen once. This chain uses TRBV18 with TRBJ2-3; weak D call: TRBD2 (5 bases). CDR1 is KGHSH and CDR2 is LQKENI in the germline V gene. Trimming took 3 bases from V and 2 from J, leaving 15 bases between them. This CDR3 region has 16 residues. This CDR3 reads CASSPGTSIHTDTQYF. In DNA, the CDR3 is TGTGCCAGCTCACCGGGAACTAGTATCCACACAGATACGCAGTATTTT.

This clone was found once. The CDR3 spells CASSFGTSGKYEQFF. DNA for the CDR3: TGTGCCAGCAGTTTCGGGACTAGCGGGAAGTATGAGCAGTTCTTC. The V call is TRBV6-2 or TRBV6-3, the J call TRBJ2-1; 13 bases match TRBD2. This CDR3 spans 15 amino acids. V lost 4 bases and J lost 8; bases outside the gene matches: 5. Germline V gene data show CDR1 as MNHEY and CDR2 as SVGEGT.

This clone was recorded once. This chain links TRBV4-3 with TRBJ1-5, with TRBD1 matching over 8 bases. Germline V gene lookup returns CDR1 LGHNA and CDR2 YSLEER. CDR3 size: 13 residues. The J segment lost 5 bases and the V segment lost 4 bases, leaving 1 base of the junction unmatched. The CDR3 sequence: CASSPDRDQPQHF. The DNA of the CDR3 is TGCGCCAGCAGCCCGGACAGGGATCAGCCCCAGCATTTT.

This clone has only a few counts. The CDR3 DNA reads TGTGCCAGCAGTCGAAACACCGGGATCCTGGAAAACATTCAGTACTTC. This gives the protein CASSRNTGILENIQYF. This rearrangement joins TRBV6-6 to TRBJ2-4; D is perhaps TRBD2 (5 bases). The CDR3 is 16 residues long. CDR1 is MNHNY, CDR2 SVGAGI, per germline (reference sequence). Trimming removed 5 bases from V and 5 bases from J, with 19 bases in between.

The chain recombines TRBV7-2 with TRBJ2-5, with 7 bases identical to TRBD1. Per germline, CDR1 SGHTA and CDR2 FQGNSA. CDR3 length: 15 amino acids. With V trimmed by 4 bases and J by 2 bases, 7 bases remained unmatched. CDR3 bases: TGTGCCAGCAGCTCCAGTGGGACAGTTCAAGAGACCCAGTACTTC. This sequence encodes CASSSSGTVQETQYF.

The J gene is TRBJ2-7, the V gene TRBV5-6, with 9 positions matching TRBD1. CDR3 length equals 17 residues. J gave up 2 bases and V 6 bases, and 15 bases lay outside the gene matches. The germline gives CDR1 SGHDT, CDR2 YYEEEE. CDR3 amino acids: CASKVETGGARTYEQYF. The CDR3 DNA reads TGTGCCAGCAAGGTCGAGACAGGGGGGGCACGGACCTACGAGCAGTACTTC. Full variable domain (missing parts from reference TRBV5-6 and TRBJ2-7): DAGVTQSPTHLIKTRGQQVTLRCSPKSGHDTVSWYQQALGQGPQFIFQYYEEEERQRGNFPDRFSGHQFPNYSSELNVNALLLGDSALYLCASKVETGGARTYEQYFGPGTRLTVT.